The 32 T cell receptor beta chains reported below all come from one sample, sequenced in a study of cytomegalovirus exposure and HLA in healthy donors. Vbeta (60) and Jbeta (13) primers were used in the PCR. Some clones are missing from TCRdb's copy, which holds only in-frame ones; the method was immunoSEQ multiplex PCR. Recorded for this sample: under 100,000 clones. Sequenced: PBMCs. These receptors all come from a man aged 30 to 39 in good health and CMV-seronegative.

This rearrangement joins TRBV29-1 to TRBJ1-2; D gene ambiguous. Germline loops: CDR1 SQVTM, CDR2 ANQGSEA. CDR3 length: 11 amino acids. With 8 bases removed from V and 5 bases from J, the gap between germline ends came to 12 bases. CDR3 protein: CSHWGGYGYTF. The CDR3 DNA follows: TGCAGCCATTGGGGAGGATATGGCTACACCTTC.

This chain links TRBV2 with TRBJ2-4, with TRBD1 matching over 8 bases. Unmatched junction bases numbered 12, after V lost 2 bases and J lost 15 bases. The CDR3 consists of 14 residues. Germline V gene sequence: CDR1 SNHLY, CDR2 FYNNEI. The CDR3 spells CASSEQGGQESRYF. The CDR3 nucleotides read TGTGCCAGCAGTGAACAAGGGGGACAGGAATCTCGGTACTTC.

This chain joins TRBV7-2 and TRBJ2-1; 8 positions agree with TRBD2. This CDR3 has 15 amino acids. The V segment lost 4 bases and the J segment 2 bases; nucleotides outside the gene matches: 4. Per germline, CDR1 SGHTA and CDR2 FQGNSA. CDR3 amino acids: CASSSNSGAYNEQFF. CDR3 nucleotide sequence: TGTGCCAGCAGCTCAAATAGCGGGGCCTACAATGAGCAGTTCTTC. Based on the CDR3 plus reference TRBV7-2 and TRBJ2-1, the full variable domain is GAGVSQSPSNKVTEKGKDVELRCDPISGHTALYWYRQSLGQGLEFLIYFQGNSAPDKSGLPSDRFSAERTGGSVSTLTIQRTQQEDSAVYLCASSSNSGAYNEQFFGPGTRLTVL.

This chain uses TRBV6-1 with TRBJ2-6, with D possibly TRBD2 on 6 matching bases. The CDR3 is made up of 15 amino acids. V was shortened by 8 bases and J by 0 bases, with 11 bases between the two germline ends. The V gene's germline CDR1 is MNHNS and CDR2 SASEGT. The CDR3 nucleotides read TGTGCCAGCGGGGGACTTAGCTCTGGGGCCAACGTCCTGACTTTC. Translating it yields CASGGLSSGANVLTF.

This sequence joins TRBV30 and TRBJ2-7; no reliable D call. Per germline, CDR1 GTSNPN and CDR2 SVGIG (reference sequence). The CDR3 runs 13 residues. V lost 1 base, J lost 0 bases, and 7 bases lay in between. The CDR3 reads CAWSAYSSYEQYF. CDR3 DNA sequence: TGTGCCTGGAGTGCATACTCCTCCTACGAGCAGTACTTC.

J is TRBJ2-5 and V is TRBV5-1; a weak D match, TRBD2 (6 bases). The assigned J gene may be wrong: the sequence end matches TRBJ2-7 better. CDR1 is SGHRS, CDR2 YFSETQ, per germline. The CDR3 runs to 16 residues. CDR3 residues: CASSLAAGQGIYEQYF. The CDR3 DNA is TGCGCCAGCAGCTTGGCCGCGGGGCAGGGTATCTACGAGCAGTACTTC.

The chain recombines TRBV11-2 with TRBJ1-3; the D is unclear. Trimming shortened V by 5 bases and J by 4 bases, and 9 bases separated the two germline ends. The CDR3 runs 13 residues. In germline, CDR1 is SGHAT, CDR2 FQNNGV. CDR3 region: CASSVTRGNTIYF. CDR3 nucleotide sequence: TGTGCCAGCAGCGTAACCAGGGGAAACACCATATATTTT.

This rearrangement joins TRBV27 to TRBJ1-2; 9 bases match TRBD1. The J segment lost 5 bases and the V segment lost 1 base, leaving 5 bases of the junction unmatched. The V gene's germline CDR1 is MNHEY and CDR2 SMNVEV (reference sequence). This CDR3 region has 15 residues. CDR3 amino acids: CASSLWGQGVYGYTF. The CDR3 DNA reads TGTGCCAGCAGTTTATGGGGACAGGGAGTTTATGGCTACACCTTC.

The rearrangement links TRBV7-9 to TRBJ1-5; TRBD1 agrees at 10 bases. Germline V gene data show CDR1 as SEHNR and CDR2 as FQNEAQ (reference sequence). The V gene end was trimmed by 5 bases and the J gene end by 6 bases; junction bases not matched to a gene: 7. The CDR3 runs to 15 residues. The CDR3, as DNA: TGTGCCAGCAGCCTCGGACAGGGGGTCGGTCAGCCCCAGCATTTT. Protein: CASSLGQGVGQPQHF.

V gene TRBV7-9 combines with J gene TRBJ1-1, with 8 bases identical to TRBD1. Unmatched junction bases numbered 6, after V lost 5 bases and J lost 4 bases. CDR1 is SEHNR and CDR2 is FQNEAQ in the germline V gene (reference sequence). This CDR3 spans 14 amino acids. CDR3 DNA: TGTGCCAGCAGCCCAGGGGGCCTGGGCACTGAAGCTTTCTTT. Its protein is CASSPGGLGTEAFF.

The gene calls are TRBV19 and TRBJ1-2, with D possibly matching TRBD1 (5 bases). Germline lookup yields CDR1 LNHDA and CDR2 SQIVND (reference sequence). CDR3 length equals 12 residues. V was pared by 5 bases and J by 4 bases, with 8 bases between. The CDR3 sequence: CASSGALYGYTF. DNA of the CDR3: TGTGCCAGTAGTGGGGCCCTCTATGGCTACACCTTC. Using reference TRBV19 and TRBJ1-2 for the parts outside the CDR3, the full variable domain is DGGITQSPKYLFRKEGQNVTLSCEQNLNHDAMYWYRQDPGQGLRLIYYSQIVNDFQKGDIAEGYSVSREKKESFPLTVTSAQKNPTAFYLCASSGALYGYTFGSGTRLTVV.

CDR3 sequence reads: CASSPYLAGEEAEQYF. The CDR3 nucleotides read TGCGCCAGCAGCCCTTATCTAGCGGGAGAGGAGGCCGAGCAGTACTTC. V gene TRBV4-1 combines with J gene TRBJ2-7; 10 nucleotides match TRBD2. Germline CDR1 is MGHRA and CDR2 is YSYEKL. With V trimmed by 4 bases and J by 6 bases, 12 bases remained unmatched. The CDR3 has 16 amino acids.

The V gene is TRBV6-4, the J gene TRBJ2-3; the match to TRBD2 covers 7 bases. From germline, CDR1 is MRHNA and CDR2 SNTAGT. Trimming at V came to 0 bases and at J to 4 bases, leaving 4 bases not matched to a gene. The CDR3 has 15 amino acids. The CDR3 region has the DNA TGTGCCAGCAGTGACTCACGAGCGGGGTCAGATACGCAGTATTTT. Its protein is CASSDSRAGSDTQYF.

The CDR3 DNA reads as TGTGCCAGCAGCAAAGAAGGGGACAGGGGTTGGGAGACCCAGTACTTC. Protein sequence: CASSKEGDRGWETQYF. The chain is built from TRBV21-1 and TRBJ2-5; TRBD1 was called by the table and not checked on the DNA. TRBV21-1 is a documented pseudogene. The CDR3 is 16 residues long.

The gene calls are TRBV18 and TRBJ2-6; no clear D. With 0 bases removed from V and 0 bases from J, the gap between germline ends came to 3 bases. Germline CDR1 and CDR2: KGHSH and LQKENI. The CDR3 loop spans 15 amino acids. CDR3 residues: CASSPPSSGANVLTF. CDR3 nucleotide sequence: TGTGCCAGCTCACCACCCAGCTCTGGGGCCAACGTCCTGACTTTC.

The chain carries TRBV7-7 and TRBJ2-2; 9 bases agree with TRBD2. The V and J ends lost 2 bases and 2 bases, in that order; junction bases with no gene match: 3. This CDR3 region has 16 residues. Germline values: CDR1 SSHAT, CDR2 FNYEAQ (reference sequence). CDR3: CASSLQLAGNTGELFF. The CDR3 nucleotides are TGTGCCAGCAGCTTACAACTAGCGGGCAACACCGGGGAGCTGTTTTTT.

This sequence joins TRBV29-1 and TRBJ1-5; no definite D call. V lost 4 bases and J lost 3, with 13 bases in between. The CDR3 covers 14 residues. Germline V gene data show CDR1 as SQVTM and CDR2 as ANQGSEA. Written as DNA, the CDR3 is TGCAGCGTTGCGGACGGAGGATTCAATCAGCCCCAGCATTTT. Translation: CSVADGGFNQPQHF.

V gene TRBV7-7 combines with J gene TRBJ2-1, with 14 bases that match TRBD2. V was clipped by 5 bases and J by 2 bases; unmatched bases: 5. CDR1 and CDR2 from the germline V gene are SSHAT and FNYEAQ (reference sequence). The CDR3 is 17 residues long. The DNA of the CDR3 is TGTGCCAGCAGCCTGGGGACTAGCGGGAGCCCCTACAATGAGCAGTTCTTC. Translation: CASSLGTSGSPYNEQFF.

J is TRBJ1-5 and V is TRBV28; D is uncertain. Trimming left V 7 bases short and J 4 bases short, with 8 bases between. The CDR3 consists of 12 residues. In germline, CDR1 is MDHEN, CDR2 SYDVKM. CDR3 DNA sequence: TGTGCCAGCACTACGGAGAATCAGCCCCAGCATTTT. Its translation is CASTTENQPQHF.

CDR3 sequence: CASSLGGGPWTQYF. The DNA of the CDR3 is TGTGCCAGCAGCTTAGGGGGGGGACCGTGGACCCAGTACTTC. The V gene is TRBV7-9, the J gene TRBJ2-5, with 7 bases that match TRBD2. In germline, CDR1 is SEHNR, CDR2 FQNEAQ (reference sequence). This CDR3 region has 14 residues. V dropped 1 base and J dropped 7; count of bases not matched to a gene: 6.

The chain carries TRBV11-2 and TRBJ2-1; D remains unclear. Germline CDR1 is SGHAT and CDR2 is FQNNGV. The CDR3 is 12 residues long. The V gene lost 5 bases and the J gene lost 8 bases, with 10 bases spanning the gap. This chain's CDR3 is CASSPQLDEQFF. CDR3 nucleotide sequence: TGTGCCAGCAGCCCACAGTTAGATGAGCAGTTCTTC.

This chain uses TRBV27 with TRBJ2-7; D perhaps matches TRBD1 (5 bases). The germline V and J ends were trimmed by 3 bases and 3 bases, with 9 bases remaining between them. CDR1 is MNHEY, CDR2 SMNVEV, per germline (reference sequence). The CDR3 has 13 residues. The CDR3 nucleotides read TGTGCCAGCAGTTTTCAGGGTTACTACGAGCAGTACTTC. It specifies CASSFQGYYEQYF.

The chain is built from TRBV2 and TRBJ1-1; D call uncertain. The ends were cut back, 7 bases at V and 2 bases at J, with 8 bases in the middle. The CDR3 contains 12 residues. Germline lookup yields CDR1 SNHLY and CDR2 FYNNEI. CDR3 nucleotides: TGTGCCAGCATTGACCCTAACACTGAAGCTTTCTTT. Translation gives CASIDPNTEAFF.

This chain uses TRBV29-1 with TRBJ2-5; a weak D match, TRBD2 (7 bases). V lost 3 bases, J lost 4 bases, and 18 bases lay in between. Germline loops: CDR1 SQVTM, CDR2 ANQGSEA. This CDR3 has 15 residues. The CDR3 protein is CSVDPLERGGETQYF. The CDR3 nucleotides read TGCAGCGTTGATCCTTTGGAGAGGGGGGGAGAGACCCAGTACTTC.

The V and J genes are TRBV25-1 and TRBJ1-1; D unclear. Trimming took 4 bases from V and 7 from J, leaving 7 bases between them. From germline, CDR1 is MGHDK and CDR2 SYGVNS. This CDR3 has 11 residues. CDR3 protein: CASSGLREAFF. The CDR3 DNA reads as TGTGCCAGCAGTGGACTCCGTGAAGCTTTCTTT.

J is TRBJ2-1 and V is TRBV6-5; possibly TRBD1 for D (6 bases). CDR1 and CDR2 from the germline V gene are MNHEY and SVGAGI. The CDR3 extends over 16 amino acids. V lost 6 bases and J 5 bases, leaving 20 bases between the germline ends. The CDR3 loop reads CASRYDPAGADNEQFF. In DNA form, the CDR3 reads TGTGCCAGCAGGTACGACCCGGCAGGGGCGGACAATGAGCAGTTCTTC.

V usage is TRBV5-1 and J usage is TRBJ2-3, with a tentative D call TRBD1 (6 bases). The CDR3 has 13 amino acids. V was pared by 4 bases and J by 8 bases, with 14 bases between. CDR1 and CDR2 (germline): SGHRS, YFSETQ. The CDR3 loop is CASSGDPRGTQYF. Written as DNA, the CDR3 is TGCGCCAGCAGCGGGGACCCCAGGGGTACGCAGTATTTT.

V and J are TRBV14 and TRBJ2-7; possibly TRBD1 for D (6 bases). This CDR3 has 13 amino acids. CDR1 SGHDN and CDR2 FVKESK come from the germline V gene. V shed 4 bases and J shed 1 base, with 8 bases lying between them. CDR3 DNA: TGTGCCAGCAGCCGAGGACAGTCCTACGAGCAGTACTTC. This translates into CASSRGQSYEQYF.

This chain uses TRBV7-2 with TRBJ1-1; D gene unclear. There are 13 residues in the CDR3. Per the germline V gene, CDR1 is SGHTA and CDR2 is FQGNSA. The V end lost 0 bases, the J end lost 6 bases, and 8 bases lay between the germline ends. The CDR3 bases are TGTGCCAGCAGCTTAGCGGAGGGAGCTGAAGCTTTCTTT. This codes for CASSLAEGAEAFF.

This chain links TRBV18 with TRBJ1-2; no clear D. Trimming shortened V by 1 base and J by 1 base, and 7 bases separated the two germline ends. The CDR3 has 14 residues. Germline values: CDR1 KGHSH, CDR2 LQKENI. The CDR3 is CASSPLFGNYGYTF. CDR3 DNA sequence: TGTGCCAGCTCACCACTTTTCGGTAACTATGGCTACACCTTC.

This chain joins TRBV6-1 and TRBJ2-2, with TRBD1 identical over 10 bases. V shed 8 bases, J shed 5 bases, and the junction held 5 bases outside the gene matches. This CDR3 region has 14 residues. Germline loops: CDR1 MNHNS, CDR2 SASEGT. The CDR3 DNA reads TGTGCCAGCGGGACAGGGGATGAAACCGGGGAGCTGTTTTTT. As protein: CASGTGDETGELFF.

The chain carries TRBV10-3 and TRBJ2-6, with 10 bases matching TRBD1. CDR3 size: 21 residues. CDR1 and CDR2 (germline): ENHRY, SYGVKD. V lost 5 bases, J lost 0 bases, and 16 bases stayed unmatched. The CDR3 protein is CAISTGISGTGESSGANVLTF. The CDR3 bases are TGTGCCATCAGTACAGGAATTTCCGGGACAGGGGAAAGCTCTGGGGCCAACGTCCTGACTTTC.